This T cell receptor (beta chain) emerged from a study of CD8 T cells in ankylosing spondylitis. Trimming at V came to 7 bases and at J to 13 bases, leaving 13 bases not matched to a gene. This CDR3 spans 14 amino acids. CDR1 and CDR2 from the germline V gene are MNHEY and SMNVEV (reference sequence). TCRdb recomputed calls from the 5' RACE reads with MiXCR, one row per CDR3 protein. The data hold about 250,000 distinct CDR3 sequences, with roughly 25% observed a single time. The J gene is TRBJ1-6, the V gene TRBV27; 7 nucleotides match TRBD1. What was sequenced was blood, either unsorted or a sorted T cell fraction (not recorded which). This clonotype was obtained from a male donor with ankylosing spondylitis or in good health (not recorded which). The CDR3 protein is CASNPTGAVVPLHF. In DNA, the CDR3 is TGTGCCAGCAACCCCACAGGGGCGGTGGTGCCCCTCCACTTT.